This T cell receptor beta chain emerged from a study of regulatory T cells in long-lasting Graves disease. Stated time point: newly diagnosed GD, antithyroid drugs for less than 3 months. The TCR library was made from RNA extracted from PBMCs. By American Thyroid Association guidelines, Graves' disease was diagnosed in the cohort. With iRepertoire HTBI primers and Arm-PCR of CDR3 regions, TCR beta libraries were built. In TCRdb, the multiplex PCR reads were re-called with MiXCR into one record per CDR3 protein. Of fewer than 350,000 distinct CDR3 sequences in the sample, more than 15% are singletons; the top ten hold about 36%. Whole-study results and caveats: Accuracy might have suffered from few samples. TRBV28, TRBJ1-2 and TRBJ2-5 were favored in persistent disease.

This CDR3 contains 11 residues. Germline CDR1 reads LNHDA; CDR2 reads SQIVND (reference sequence). Trimming removed 6 bases from V and 6 bases from J, with 5 bases in between. This clonotype has only a few counts. No antigen is known for it. This sequence originates from a female donor with Graves disease. The starting material was peripheral blood mononuclear cells (PBMCs), obtained at new diagnosis, from a patient treated with antithyroid drugs. The gene calls are TRBV19 and TRBJ2-2; TRBD2 is a possible D gene (5 bases). CDR3 nucleotides: TGTGCCAGTAGCGGGGCCGGGGAGCTGTTTTTT. Amino acids: CASSGAGELFF. Drawing the rest from reference TRBV19 and TRBJ2-2, the complete variable domain is DGGITQSPKYLFRKEGQNVTLSCEQNLNHDAMYWYRQDPGQGLRLIYYSQIVNDFQKGDIAEGYSVSREKKESFPLTVTSAQKNPTAFYLCASSGAGELFFGEGSRLTVL.